The source of this T cell receptor (beta chain) is a study of blood T cell repertoires in COVID-19. Study-wide background: The United States, Italy and Spain were the sources of the acute and convalescent COVID-19 samples. From T cells, B-cell-depleted T cells, or PBMCs came the material, which was cDNA or gDNA.

This clone was picked up one time. Original processing notes: Cell counts per sample came from amplifying reference gene primers. Produced via immunoSEQ multiplex PCR; TCRdb's table is partial and in-frame only. The DNA gave D and trimming, while V, J and clone size come from that table. The sample consists of 6,000 to 9,500 clones, roughly 70% of them appearing once. The CDR3 has 12 amino acids. Trimming pared 1 base from V and 14 bases from J, leaving 14 bases between. Germline loops: CDR1 LGHDT, CDR2 YNNKEL (reference sequence). V usage is TRBV3-1 (or the pseudogene TRBV3-2) and J usage is TRBJ2-5; D perhaps matches TRBD2 (6 bases). Input material: peripheral blood. The TCR was taken from a human donor in a cohort sampled during active COVID-19. CDR3 protein: CASSQGGGSLYF. As DNA, the CDR3 is TGTGCCAGCAGCCAAGGGGGAGGATCCCTTTACTTC.